This is a list of T cell receptor beta chains from one sample in a study of blood T cell repertoires in COVID-19. TCRdb keeps only in-frame clones here, not all; method: immunoSEQ multiplex PCR. The sample has roughly 77,000 clones, approximately 80% seen once. Sequencing used peripheral blood. These receptors originate from a man aged 60 to 75 with COVID-19, enrolled during active disease. CDR3s include the opening cysteine and the closing phenylalanine or tryptophan. Fields, in order: D gene, V gene, J gene, clone size, CDR3 DNA, CDR3 protein. A D gene is named only where the DNA matches it firmly. Clone size is not always given. Where it is, it says once, few, many or a class for expanded clones.

.	TRBV6-5	TRBJ1-1	.	TGTGCCAGCAGTCCGAGCCCAACAGGGCTTGAAGCTTTCTTT	CASSPSPTGLEAFF
TRBD2	TRBV7-3	TRBJ2-1	.	TGTGCCAGCAGCCCAGGCGGGGGGGCTCCCCATGAGCAGTTCTTC	CASSPGGGAPHEQFF
TRBD1	TRBV5-5	TRBJ1-4	.	TGTGCCAGCAGCCGGACAGGGGGCCGTCGAGAAAAACTGTTTTTT	CASSRTGGRREKLFF
TRBD1	TRBV18	TRBJ2-7	.	TGTGCCAGCTCACCCGAGCAGGGGGCGAGGGAGCAGTACTTC	CASSPEQGAREQYF
TRBD1	TRBV6-5	TRBJ2-7	.	TGTGCCAGCAGTTTTGGACAGGGCCTGGACGAGCAGTACTTC	CASSFGQGLDEQYF
TRBD2	TRBV9	TRBJ2-1	few	TGTGCCAGCAGCGTAGGCGGGAGGGCTAGGAATGAGCAGTTCTTC	CASSVGGRARNEQFF
TRBD2	TRBV2	TRBJ2-5	once	TGTGCCAGCATAGACGGGAGGTCCCAAGAGACCCAGTACTTC	CASIDGRSQETQYF
TRBD1	TRBV5-1	TRBJ1-4	.	TGCGCCAGCAGCTCTGGGACAGAAGGTGAAAAACTGTTTTTT	CASSSGTEGEKLFF
TRBD2	TRBV28	TRBJ2-3	.	TGTGCCAGCAGTTCGCGGGGGAGCGGGGATACGCAGTATTTT	CASSSRGSGDTQYF
TRBD1	TRBV6-5	TRBJ2-7	.	TGTGCCAGCTCTAGAGGACAGGGGAATTACGAGCAGTACTTC	CASSRGQGNYEQYF
.	TRBV7-2	TRBJ2-2	.	TGTGCCAGCAGCTTTTCGAGGAGAGGGGAGCTGTTTTTT	CASSFSRRGELFF
TRBD1	TRBV5-4	TRBJ2-5	.	TGTGCCAGCAGTAGGCCGGGACAGGGGGCGGAGACCCAGTACTTC	CASSRPGQGAETQYF
.	TRBV10-3	TRBJ2-3	.	TGTGCCACTATGGCAGGGGGCACAGATACGCAGTATTTT	CATMAGGTDTQYF
TRBD1	TRBV6-1	TRBJ1-1	.	TGTGCCAGCAGTGAACACAGGGGGCGCAGGGCTTTCTTT	CASSEHRGRRAFF
.	TRBV10-3	TRBJ2-7	once	TGTGCCATCAGTGTAGGGGGAGCCAACGTTGGGGAGCAGTACTTC	CAISVGGANVGEQYF
.	TRBV6-6	TRBJ1-1	.	TGTGCCAGCACTGAAAATCCAAACATGAACACTGAAGCTTTCTTT	CASTENPNMNTEAFF
.	TRBV30	TRBJ1-3	few	TGTGCCTGGAGTGTACAGGGTGGAAACACCATATATTTT	CAWSVQGGNTIYF
TRBD2	TRBV6-5	TRBJ2-7	.	TGTGCCAGCACCCTTCAAGCGGGGGGCTACGAGCAGTACTTC	CASTLQAGGYEQYF
TRBD2	TRBV7-9	TRBJ2-1	once	TGTGCCAGCAGCTGGGTAGCGGGGAGCTCCTACAATGAGCAGTTCTTC	CASSWVAGSSYNEQFF
.	TRBV1	TRBJ2-1	.	TGCACCAGCAGCCAAGCAGAGCGGGCCCCCAGCTCCTACAATGAGCAGTTCTTC	CTSSQAERAPSSYNEQFF
.	TRBV7-2	TRBJ1-1	.	TGTGCCAGCAGCTTAGCGATAGATATGAACACTGAAGCTTTCTTT	CASSLAIDMNTEAFF
TRBD1	TRBV3-1/TRBV3-2	TRBJ2-3	few	TGTGCCAGCAGCGAACAGGGGTTTCTTTACACAGATACGCAGTATTTT	CASSEQGFLYTDTQYF
TRBD2	TRBV27	TRBJ2-3	many	TGTGCCAGCAACTCAGGGGCTAGCGGGGGGGCAGGGACGCAGTATTTT	CASNSGASGGAGTQYF
TRBD1	TRBV6-6	TRBJ1-2	.	TGTGCCAGCAGCAACAGGGGTTCAGGTGGCTACACCTTC	CASSNRGSGGYTF
TRBD1	TRBV29-1	TRBJ2-1	.	TGCAGCGTAGACAGGGGTGGTGAGCAGTTCTTC	CSVDRGGEQFF
.	TRBV12-3/TRBV12-4	TRBJ1-4	.	TGTGCCAGCAGTTTAGACTTTCGTGAAAAACTGTTTTTT	CASSLDFREKLFF
TRBD2	TRBV29-1	TRBJ2-3	.	TGCAGCGTTGATTCTCCGCGGGAGAGGGCAGATACGCAGTATTTT	CSVDSPRERADTQYF
TRBD2	TRBV6-1	TRBJ2-3	.	TGTGCCAGCAGTGAAGTAGCGGGGGGTAGCACAGATACGCAGTATTTT	CASSEVAGGSTDTQYF
.	TRBV7-2	TRBJ2-7	.	TGTGCCAGCAGCTTTCGGAGGGAGTCCTACGAGCAGTACTTC	CASSFRRESYEQYF
.	TRBV12-3/TRBV12-4	TRBJ2-1	.	TGTGCCAGCACAGGGGAGACTGAGCAGTTCTTC	CASTGETEQFF
.	TRBV29-1	TRBJ1-5	.	TGCAGCGTTTCGAAGGGACACGGCAATCAGCCCCAGCATTTT	CSVSKGHGNQPQHF
.	TRBV30	TRBJ1-2	.	TGTGCCTGGAGTGTACAGAGCTACACCTTC	CAWSVQSYTF
TRBD2	TRBV29-1	TRBJ2-1	few	TGCAGCGCACCGACTAGCGGGACCGCTGTAACCTACAATGAGCAGTTCTTC	CSAPTSGTAVTYNEQFF
.	TRBV11-2	TRBJ1-2	.	TGTGCCATTACGACCGGAGGTGGCTACACCTTC	CAITTGGGYTF
TRBD1	TRBV27	TRBJ1-1	.	TGTGCCAGCAGTCGACCGGGACAGGGGGCCGTGGAAGCTTTCTTT	CASSRPGQGAVEAFF
.	TRBV6-5	TRBJ2-1	.	TGTGCCAGCAGTTTACTAGAAGGAGCCAATGAGCAGTTCTTC	CASSLLEGANEQFF
.	TRBV7-9	TRBJ2-3	.	TGTGCCAGCAGCTTATTCGCGGCCACAGATACGCAGTATTTT	CASSLFAATDTQYF